The 17 T cell receptor beta chains below were found in one sample sequenced in a study of T cell changes during pregnancy in multiple sclerosis. Data came from immunoSEQ multiplex PCR; TCRdb stores just in-frame clones and leaves some out. The sample includes 40,000 to 45,000 clones, 90% to 95% of them seen just once. Sequencing used peripheral blood, obtained in the third trimester of pregnancy. Receptors originate from a female donor with multiple sclerosis, enrolled in a pregnancy study.

This chain connects TRBV5-5 to TRBJ2-3, with D hard to call. The CDR3 runs 14 residues. V lost 0 bases to trimming and J lost 1 base, with 6 bases between them. CDR1 SGHKS and CDR2 YYEKEE come from the germline V gene (reference sequence). In nucleotides, the CDR3 is TGTGCCAGCAGCTTGGCCCGGGGCACAGATACGCAGTATTTT. Translation: CASSLARGTDTQYF.

V usage is TRBV11-3 and J usage is TRBJ2-7, with 10 positions matching TRBD1. V gave up 8 bases and J gave up 6 bases; unmatched junction bases: 13. This CDR3 has 15 amino acids. Looked up from germline, CDR1 is SGHNT and CDR2 is YENEEA. CDR3 in amino acids: CASLARRDRGGEQYF. CDR3 nucleotide sequence: TGTGCCAGCCTGGCCCGGAGGGACAGGGGTGGCGAGCAGTACTTC.

This chain links TRBV11-2 with TRBJ1-2, with D hard to call. From germline, CDR1 is SGHAT and CDR2 FQNNGV. V was trimmed by 0 bases and J by 3 bases, leaving 11 bases between them. The CDR3 contains 15 residues. The CDR3, as DNA: TGTGCCAGCAGCTTAGACCCGGGAACGGACTATGGCTACACCTTC. Protein product: CASSLDPGTDYGYTF.

This clone was seen only once. The chain couples TRBV27 to TRBJ2-7; D is ambiguous. Germline CDR1 is MNHEY and CDR2 is SMNVEV (reference sequence). The CDR3 sequence is 13 residues long. V dropped 8 bases and J dropped 2 bases, with 13 bases sitting between them. The CDR3 coding sequence is TGTGCCAGCGCCACACGGGTCACCTACGAGCAGTACTTC. It is translated as CASATRVTYEQYF.

The genes are TRBV6-5 and TRBJ1-5; the D gene is possibly TRBD1 (6 bases). Germline CDR1 reads MNHEY; CDR2 reads SVGAGI. This CDR3 has 15 amino acids. Trimming pared 4 bases from V and 3 bases from J, leaving 13 bases between. CDR3 DNA sequence: TGTGCCAGCAGTTCGATAGACAGGAACAATCAGCCCCAGCATTTT. It translates to CASSSIDRNNQPQHF.

J is TRBJ2-2 and V is TRBV5-4; 8 bases are shared with TRBD2. Germline assignment: CDR1 SGHNT and CDR2 YYREEE (reference sequence). This CDR3 is 17 amino acids long. V lost 4 bases, J lost 4 bases, and 12 bases stayed unmatched. The chain's CDR3 is CASSALAELRGTGELFF. CDR3 nucleotide sequence: TGTGCCAGCAGCGCACTAGCGGAGCTGAGGGGCACCGGGGAGCTGTTTTTT.

The V gene is TRBV6-5, the J gene TRBJ2-7, with 11 bases identical to TRBD1. The trim removed 8 bases at V and 2 bases at J, leaving 5 bases unmatched. This CDR3 is 14 amino acids long. Germline V gene sequence: CDR1 MNHEY, CDR2 SVGAGI. For the CDR3, the DNA is TGTGCCAGCTGGGACAGGGGGAAGACCTACGAGCAGTACTTC. Its translation is CASWDRGKTYEQYF.

The rearrangement uses TRBV2 and TRBJ2-1; 11 nucleotides align to TRBD2. Unmatched junction bases numbered 7, after V lost 6 bases and J lost 6 bases. Germline V gene lookup returns CDR1 SNHLY and CDR2 FYNNEI. CDR3 length equals 15 residues. Written as DNA, the CDR3 is TGTGCCAGCAGGTCGACTAGCGGGATAAGCAATGAGCAGTTCTTC. It is translated as CASRSTSGISNEQFF.

J is TRBJ1-2 and V is TRBV27, with TRBD1 as a possible D gene (6 bases). The CDR3 consists of 13 residues. Per germline, CDR1 MNHEY and CDR2 SMNVEV (reference sequence). With 2 bases removed from V and 8 bases from J, the gap between germline ends came to 12 bases. The CDR3 DNA follows: TGTGCCAGCAGTTTACGCAGGGGTGAGGGCTACACCTTC. Its translation: CASSLRRGEGYTF.

This clone has just one count. The genes are TRBV5-6 and TRBJ1-5; 7 bases are shared with TRBD1. CDR1 SGHDT and CDR2 YYEEEE come from the germline V gene. Losses at the gene ends were 4 bases for V and 6 bases for J; bases not matched to a gene: 7. The CDR3 sequence is 14 residues long. CDR3 DNA sequence: TGTGCCAGCAGCCGTAACAGGGGCGGTCAGCCCCAGCATTTT. Amino acid sequence: CASSRNRGGQPQHF.

The chain uses TRBV7-9 and TRBJ2-7; 8 bases fit TRBD2. The length of the CDR3 is 13 residues. The ends lost 6 bases at V and 9 bases at J; junction bases unmatched: 10. Germline lookup yields CDR1 SEHNR and CDR2 FQNEAQ (reference sequence). As DNA, the CDR3 is TGTGCCAGCAGTCCGCCGGGACTAGAAGGGCAGTACTTC. It is translated as CASSPPGLEGQYF.

V and J are TRBV5-6 and TRBJ1-1; 8 bases agree with TRBD1. Trimming took 4 bases from V and 1 from J; bases not matched to a gene: 12. The CDR3 sequence is 17 residues long. Germline V gene data show CDR1 as SGHDT and CDR2 as YYEEEE. CDR3: CASSRDRTTGWNTEAFF. The CDR3, as DNA: TGTGCCAGCAGCCGGGACAGGACCACGGGATGGAACACTGAAGCTTTCTTT.

The CDR3 nucleotides read TGTGCCAGCAGCCACCCGGGACAGGGTACAGATACGCAGTATTTT. Translated, it gives CASSHPGQGTDTQYF. This chain joins TRBV7-9 and TRBJ2-3; 9 bases are shared with TRBD1. The CDR3 sequence is 15 residues long. Germline CDR1 reads SEHNR; CDR2 reads FQNEAQ (reference sequence). V shed 5 bases, J shed 3 bases, and the junction held 6 bases outside the gene matches. Combining the CDR3 with reference TRBV7-9 and TRBJ2-3 gives the whole variable domain DTGVSQNPRHKITKRGQNVTFRCDPISEHNRLYWYRQTLGQGPEFLTYFQNEAQLEKSRLLSDRFSAERPKGSFSTLEIQRTEQGDSAMYLCASSHPGQGTDTQYFGPGTRLTVL.

The V gene is TRBV19, the J gene TRBJ2-2; D is unclear. Germline CDR1 reads LNHDA; CDR2 reads SQIVND (reference sequence). This CDR3 has 18 residues. The ends were cut back, 6 bases at V and 6 bases at J, with 26 bases in the middle. The CDR3 reads CASSLWASNPTWAGELFF. The CDR3 nucleotides are TGTGCCAGTAGCCTATGGGCCTCCAACCCTACATGGGCCGGGGAGCTGTTTTTT.

This clone was found once. The rearrangement links TRBV5-6 to TRBJ2-5, with a weak D call TRBD2 (6 bases). Germline CDR1 and CDR2: SGHDT and YYEEEE. This CDR3 region has 14 residues. The ends were cut back, 5 bases at V and 4 bases at J, with 15 bases in the middle. Here the CDR3 reads CASRTSIVGETQYF. CDR3 nucleotide sequence: TGTGCCAGCAGAACTAGCATTGTCGGAGAGACCCAGTACTTC.

The chain links TRBV6-1 to TRBJ2-3; 10 nucleotides line up with TRBD2. This CDR3 comprises 16 residues. V shed 3 bases and J 2 bases; nucleotides not matched to a gene: 5. CDR1 MNHNS and CDR2 SASEGT come from the germline V gene. DNA for the CDR3: TGTGCCAGCAGTGAGCTAGCGGGGGTGCACACAGATACGCAGTATTTT. This gives the protein CASSELAGVHTDTQYF.

V and J are TRBV5-1 and TRBJ2-2; 9 bases are a match to TRBD1. Germline V gene sequence: CDR1 SGHRS, CDR2 YFSETQ. J was trimmed by 5 bases and V by 2 bases; bases with no gene match: 10. CDR3 length equals 17 residues. This chain's CDR3 is CASSLSGTGTLTGELFF. The CDR3 DNA follows: TGCGCCAGCAGCTTATCCGGGACAGGGACTCTTACCGGGGAGCTGTTTTTT.